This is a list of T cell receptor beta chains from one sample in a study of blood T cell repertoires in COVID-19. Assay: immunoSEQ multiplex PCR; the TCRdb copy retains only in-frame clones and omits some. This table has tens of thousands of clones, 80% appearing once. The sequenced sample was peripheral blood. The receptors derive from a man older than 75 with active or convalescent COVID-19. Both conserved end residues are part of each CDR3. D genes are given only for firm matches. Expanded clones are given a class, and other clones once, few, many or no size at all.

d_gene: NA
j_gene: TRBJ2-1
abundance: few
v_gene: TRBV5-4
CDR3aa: CASSEDTSSYNEQFF
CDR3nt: TGTGCCAGCAGCGAGGACACGAGCTCCTACAATGAGCAGTTCTTC

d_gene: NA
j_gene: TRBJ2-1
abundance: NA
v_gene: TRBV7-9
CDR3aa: CASSGGSSYNEQFF
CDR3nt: TGTGCCAGCAGCGGGGGGAGCTCCTACAATGAGCAGTTCTTC

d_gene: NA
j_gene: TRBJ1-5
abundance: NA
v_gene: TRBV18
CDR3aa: CASSPVNIRESGQPQHF
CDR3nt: TGTGCCAGCTCACCAGTTAACATTCGAGAATCAGGTCAGCCCCAGCATTTT

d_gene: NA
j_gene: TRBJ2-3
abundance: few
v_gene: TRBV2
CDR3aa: CASSDQGGGTDTQYF
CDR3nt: TGTGCCAGCAGTGACCAGGGTGGAGGCACAGATACGCAGTATTTT

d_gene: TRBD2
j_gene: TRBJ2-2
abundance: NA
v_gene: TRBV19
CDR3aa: CASGTSGGTGELFF
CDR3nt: TGTGCCAGTGGGACTAGCGGGGGCACCGGGGAGCTGTTTTTT

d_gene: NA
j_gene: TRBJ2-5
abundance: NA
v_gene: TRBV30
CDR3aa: CAWSVPAVGTQYF
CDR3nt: TGTGCCTGGAGTGTACCCGCTGTCGGGACCCAGTACTTC

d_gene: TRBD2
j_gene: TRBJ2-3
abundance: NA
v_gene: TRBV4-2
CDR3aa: CASSQAGTSGAPRTDTQYF
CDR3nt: TGTGCCAGCAGCCAAGCCGGGACTAGCGGGGCCCCCCGCACAGATACGCAGTATTTT

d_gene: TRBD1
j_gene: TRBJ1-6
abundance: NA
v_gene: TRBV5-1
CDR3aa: CASSSGQFNSPLHF
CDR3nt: TGCGCCAGCAGCTCGGGACAGTTTAATTCACCCCTCCACTTT

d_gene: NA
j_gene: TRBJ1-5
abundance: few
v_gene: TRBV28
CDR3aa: CASSSPIGGSNQPQHF
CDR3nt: TGTGCCAGCAGTTCCCCGATCGGGGGGAGCAATCAGCCCCAGCATTTT

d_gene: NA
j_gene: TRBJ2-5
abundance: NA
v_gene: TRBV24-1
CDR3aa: CATQYGVKETQYF
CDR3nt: TGTGCCACGCAGTACGGGGTAAAAGAGACCCAGTACTTC

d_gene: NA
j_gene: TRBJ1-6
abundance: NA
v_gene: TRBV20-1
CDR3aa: CSASRQAGSPLHF
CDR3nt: TGCAGTGCTAGTCGACAGGCGGGTTCACCCCTCCACTTT

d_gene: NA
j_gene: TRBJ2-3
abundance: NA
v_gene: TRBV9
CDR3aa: CASSVGGRTQYF
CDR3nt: TGTGCCAGCAGCGTAGGAGGGCGTACGCAGTATTTT

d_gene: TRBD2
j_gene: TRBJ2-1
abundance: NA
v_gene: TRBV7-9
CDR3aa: CASSPGLAGPSGSYNEQFF
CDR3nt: TGTGCCAGCAGCCCGGGTCTAGCGGGACCATCGGGCTCCTACAATGAGCAGTTCTTC

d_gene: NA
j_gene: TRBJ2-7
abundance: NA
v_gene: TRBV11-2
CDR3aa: CASSLFSVGSEQYF
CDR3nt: TGTGCCAGCAGCTTATTTTCGGTGGGGAGCGAGCAGTACTTC

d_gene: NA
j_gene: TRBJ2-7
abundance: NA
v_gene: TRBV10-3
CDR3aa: CAISAPRDHGGEQYF
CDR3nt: TGTGCCATCAGTGCTCCCCGGGACCACGGGGGTGAGCAGTACTTC

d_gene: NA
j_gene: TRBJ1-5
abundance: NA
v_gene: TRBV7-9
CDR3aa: CASSPSAGSQPQHF
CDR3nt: TGTGCCAGCAGCCCCTCCGCGGGTTCTCAGCCCCAGCATTTT